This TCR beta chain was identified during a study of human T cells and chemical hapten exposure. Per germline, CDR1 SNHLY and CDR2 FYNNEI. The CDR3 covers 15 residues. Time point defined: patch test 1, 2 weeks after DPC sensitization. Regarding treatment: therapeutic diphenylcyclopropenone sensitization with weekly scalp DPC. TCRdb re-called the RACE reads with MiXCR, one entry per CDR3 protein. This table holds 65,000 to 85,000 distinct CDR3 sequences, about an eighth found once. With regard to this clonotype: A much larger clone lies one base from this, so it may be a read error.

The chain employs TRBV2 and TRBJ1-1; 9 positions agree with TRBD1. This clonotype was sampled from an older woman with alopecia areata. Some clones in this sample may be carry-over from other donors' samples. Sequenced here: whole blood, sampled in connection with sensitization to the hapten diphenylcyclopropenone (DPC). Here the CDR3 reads CVSSLQGAENTEAFF. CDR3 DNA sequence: TGTGTCAGCAGTCTACAGGGGGCGGAGAACACTGAAGCTTTCTTT.